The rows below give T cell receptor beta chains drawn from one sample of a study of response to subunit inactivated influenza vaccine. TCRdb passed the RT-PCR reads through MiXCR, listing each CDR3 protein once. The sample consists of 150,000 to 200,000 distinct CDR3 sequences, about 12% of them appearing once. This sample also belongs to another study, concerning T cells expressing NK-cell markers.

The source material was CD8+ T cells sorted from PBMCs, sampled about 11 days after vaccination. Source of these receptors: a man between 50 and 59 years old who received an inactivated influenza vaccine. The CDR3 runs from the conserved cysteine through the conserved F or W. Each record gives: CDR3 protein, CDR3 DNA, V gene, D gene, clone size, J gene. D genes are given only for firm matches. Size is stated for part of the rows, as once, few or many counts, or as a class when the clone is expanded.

CDR3 protein: CASSPTNTEQFF
CDR3 DNA: TGTGCCAGCAGCCCCACTAATACGGAGCAGTTCTTC
V gene: TRBV3-1
D gene: NA
clone size: few
J gene: TRBJ2-1

CDR3 protein: CSASEQGSYSNQPQHF
CDR3 DNA: TGCAGTGCTAGTGAACAGGGCTCTTATAGCAATCAGCCCCAGCATTTT
V gene: TRBV20-1
D gene: NA
clone size: NA
J gene: TRBJ1-5

CDR3 protein: CSGDTLKSSDTQYF
CDR3 DNA: TGCAGTGGCGATACCTTGAAAAGCTCAGATACGCAGTATTTT
V gene: TRBV20-1
D gene: NA
clone size: NA
J gene: TRBJ2-3

CDR3 protein: CASSLTGHEQYF
CDR3 DNA: TGTGCCAGCAGCCTGACAGGGCACGAGCAGTACTTC
V gene: TRBV27
D gene: TRBD1
clone size: few
J gene: TRBJ2-7

CDR3 protein: CASSEIPQGGGRGIQYF
CDR3 DNA: TGTGCCAGCAGTGAGATCCCACAGGGTGGCGGACGAGGGATTCAGTACTTC
V gene: TRBV2
D gene: NA
clone size: many
J gene: TRBJ2-4

CDR3 protein: CASSQGPLNTEAFF
CDR3 DNA: TGCGCCAGCAGCCAGGGACCGTTGAACACTGAAGCTTTCTTT
V gene: TRBV4-3
D gene: NA
clone size: NA
J gene: TRBJ1-1

CDR3 protein: CASSRSGTYEQYF
CDR3 DNA: TGTGCCAGCAGCCGCAGCGGGACCTACGAGCAGTACTTC
V gene: TRBV7-9
D gene: TRBD2
clone size: few
J gene: TRBJ2-7

CDR3 protein: CASSTHMKGKPRETQYF
CDR3 DNA: TGTGCCAGCAGTACCCATATGAAGGGGAAACCTCGGGAGACCCAGTACTTC
V gene: TRBV27
D gene: NA
clone size: NA
J gene: TRBJ2-5

CDR3 protein: CSVEGPGGGAFF
CDR3 DNA: TGCAGCGTTGAAGGACCGGGGGGGGGAGCTTTCTTT
V gene: TRBV29-1
D gene: NA
clone size: NA
J gene: TRBJ1-1

CDR3 protein: CASSSPTGGNEQFF
CDR3 DNA: TGTGCCAGCAGTTCACCGACAGGTGGCAATGAGCAGTTCTTC
V gene: TRBV12-3/TRBV12-4
D gene: NA
clone size: NA
J gene: TRBJ2-1

CDR3 protein: CASSQDRRTGDNEQFF
CDR3 DNA: TGTGCCAGCAGCCAAGATCGGAGGACAGGGGACAATGAGCAGTTCTTC
V gene: TRBV3-1
D gene: TRBD1
clone size: many
J gene: TRBJ2-1